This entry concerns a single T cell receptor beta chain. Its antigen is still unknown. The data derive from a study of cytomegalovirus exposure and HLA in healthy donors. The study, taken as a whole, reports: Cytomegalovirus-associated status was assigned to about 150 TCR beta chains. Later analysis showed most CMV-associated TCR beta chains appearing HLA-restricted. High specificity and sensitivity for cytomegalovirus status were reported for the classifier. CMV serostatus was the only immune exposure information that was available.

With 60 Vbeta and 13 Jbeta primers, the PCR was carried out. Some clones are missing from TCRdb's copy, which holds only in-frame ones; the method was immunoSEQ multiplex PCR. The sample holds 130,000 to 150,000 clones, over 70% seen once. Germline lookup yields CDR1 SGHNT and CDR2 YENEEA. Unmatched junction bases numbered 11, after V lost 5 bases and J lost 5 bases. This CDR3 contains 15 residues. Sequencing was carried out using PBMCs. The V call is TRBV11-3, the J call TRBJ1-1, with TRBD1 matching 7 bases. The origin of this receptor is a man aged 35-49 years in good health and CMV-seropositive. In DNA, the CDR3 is TGTGCCAGCAGCCAGGGGGGTTTGGCTGGGACTGAAGCTTTCTTT. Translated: CASSQGGLAGTEAFF. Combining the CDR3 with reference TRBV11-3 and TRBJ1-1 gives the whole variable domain EAGVVQSPRYKIIEKKQPVAFWCNPISGHNTLYWYLQNLGQGPELLIRYENEEAVDDSQLPKDRFSAERLKGVDSTLKIQPAELGDSAVYLCASSQGGLAGTEAFFGQGTRLTVV.